This T cell receptor (beta chain) was identified during a study of T cells in Graves' hyperthyroidism and ophthalmopathy. Study-wide context: Any treatment followed the collection of peripheral blood at initial diagnosis.

Researchers amplified the TCR beta CDR3 regions from RNA transcripts. RT-PCR in the first round (using the HTBI primer set) targeted the TCR CDR3. TCRdb independently ran MiXCR on the multiplex PCR reads; one entry per CDR3 protein. Found here are around 360,000 distinct CDR3 sequences, around 15% of them singletons; the top ten hold roughly a fifth. The V and J ends lost 9 bases and 4 bases, in that order; junction bases with no gene match: 14. This CDR3 comprises 16 residues. Germline CDR1 and CDR2: MDHEN and SYDVKM. The gene calls are TRBV28 and TRBJ2-3, with 9 bases identical to TRBD1. The receptor's source is a woman in her fifties or sixties with Graves' ophthalmopathy. Sequenced input: blood. CDR3 residues: CARRGPGTGISDTQYF. Here the CDR3 DNA reads TGTGCCAGAAGAGGCCCCGGGACAGGGATATCAGATACGCAGTATTTT.